The 29 T cell receptor beta chains below come from one sample, sequenced in a study of T-cell reconstitution after alpha-beta-depleted transplantation in children. TCRbeta library construction was performed incorporating unique molecular identifiers. A single record per CDR3 protein comes from TCRdb applying MiXCR to the PCR reads. The sample lists about 120,000 distinct CDR3 sequences, 10% occurring once. Here the sequenced sample was PBMCs from the stem cell graft donor, taken from the stem cell graft. These receptors were obtained from a human donor who donated a stem cell graft to a child with acute lymphoblastic leukemia.

There are many counts of this clonotype. The chain links TRBV30 to TRBJ1-6, with D perhaps TRBD1 (5 bases). Looked up from germline, CDR1 is GTSNPN and CDR2 is SVGIG (reference sequence). V was pared by 2 bases and J by 10 bases, with 12 bases between. This CDR3 spans 13 amino acids. CDR3 in DNA: TGTGCCTGGAGTCCCGGGGCTGAATCACCCCTCCACTTT. Protein sequence: CAWSPGAESPLHF.

This clonotype was observed many times. The chain joins TRBV7-2 to TRBJ2-5; no clear D. CDR3 size: 14 residues. The germline V and J ends were trimmed by 1 base and 1 base, with 7 bases remaining between them. CDR1 is SGHTA, CDR2 FQGNSA, per germline. CDR3 DNA: TGTGCCAGCAGCTTAGAGGCCATCCAAGAGACCCAGTACTTC. This sequence encodes CASSLEAIQETQYF.

This clonotype was seen at least ten times. The V call is TRBV18, the J call TRBJ2-5; no clear D gene. The germline gives CDR1 KGHSH, CDR2 LQKENI. CDR3 length: 13 residues. With 8 bases removed from V and 5 bases from J, the gap between germline ends came to 15 bases. CDR3: CASAPRGSETQYF. DNA for the CDR3: TGTGCCAGCGCCCCCCGCGGTTCGGAGACCCAGTACTTC.

This clonotype showed up many times. The chain joins TRBV7-2 to TRBJ2-1; D ambiguous. Germline V lookup: CDR1 SGHTA, CDR2 FQGNSA. CDR3 length: 12 residues. Trimming removed 7 bases at V and 0 bases at J, with 4 bases between. The CDR3 sequence is CASTYSYNEQFF. The CDR3 region has the DNA TGTGCCAGCACTTACTCCTACAATGAGCAGTTCTTC.

The sample holds many counts of this clonotype. This chain joins TRBV12-3 or TRBV12-4 and TRBJ2-3; D is undetermined. V lost 6 bases to trimming and J lost 0 bases, with 4 bases between them. This CDR3 comprises 12 residues. The CDR3 region has the DNA TGTGCCAGCAGCACAAGCACAGATACGCAGTATTTT. It is translated as CASSTSTDTQYF.

This clonotype has ten or more counts. The chain uses TRBV7-2 and TRBJ2-1; no clear D gene. Germline V gene lookup returns CDR1 SGHTA and CDR2 FQGNSA. The V and J ends lost 1 base and 3 bases respectively, with 13 bases between them. This CDR3 spans 16 amino acids. The CDR3 is CASSLGRQVGYNEQFF. DNA for the CDR3: TGTGCCAGCAGCTTAGGGCGGCAGGTTGGCTACAATGAGCAGTTCTTC.

This clonotype was found many times. The CDR3 region has the DNA TGTGCCAGCAAAGGTCCCAATCAGCCCCAGCATTTT. Amino acid sequence: CASKGPNQPQHF. The rearrangement joins TRBV6-2 or TRBV6-3 to TRBJ1-5; D is undetermined. V was clipped by 7 bases and J by 3 bases, with 7 bases between them. There are 12 residues in the CDR3. The V gene's germline CDR1 is MNHEY and CDR2 SVGEGT.

At least ten counts were recorded for this clonotype. CDR3 coding DNA: TGCAGCGTTGAACGGGGGGACACTCCCTACGAGCAGTACTTC. This translates into CSVERGDTPYEQYF. The chain uses TRBV29-1 and TRBJ2-7; a weak D match, TRBD2 (7 bases). The germline V gene has CDR1 SQVTM and CDR2 ANQGSEA. V lost 2 bases and J 2 bases, leaving 13 bases between the germline ends. This CDR3 has 14 amino acids.

This clonotype was seen ten or more times. The chain couples TRBV20-1 to TRBJ2-7; D perhaps matches TRBD2 (6 bases). V shed 3 bases and J shed 2 bases, with 8 bases lying between them. The V gene's germline CDR1 is DFQATT and CDR2 SNEGSKA (reference sequence). This CDR3 is built from 12 residues. CDR3 residues: CSARAGTYEQYF. DNA for the CDR3: TGCAGTGCTAGGGCGGGGACCTACGAGCAGTACTTC.

The sample holds a few counts of this clonotype. The chain recombines TRBV20-1 with TRBJ2-7; tentatively, D is TRBD1 (6 bases). Germline lookup yields CDR1 DFQATT and CDR2 SNEGSKA (reference sequence). Between the trimmed V and J ends, which lost 6 bases and 2 bases, there was a span of 23 bases. The CDR3 runs to 16 residues. The CDR3 sequence: CSARSLSGTKTYEQYF. Here the CDR3 DNA reads TGCAGTGCCCGTAGCCTTTCCGGGACAAAAACCTACGAGCAGTACTTC.

This clonotype was counted many times. The chain combines TRBV7-2 with TRBJ2-7; tentatively, D is TRBD2 (6 bases). With 0 bases removed from V and 3 bases from J, the gap between germline ends came to 24 bases. CDR3 length: 19 residues. CDR1 SGHTA and CDR2 FQGNSA come from the germline V gene. The CDR3 reads CASSLASGTLTGGDYEQYF. The CDR3 DNA reads as TGTGCCAGCAGCTTAGCCTCTGGGACTCTGACGGGTGGTGACTACGAGCAGTACTTC. Based on the CDR3 plus reference TRBV7-2 and TRBJ2-7, the full variable domain is GAGVSQSPSNKVTEKGKDVELRCDPISGHTALYWYRQSLGQGLEFLIYFQGNSAPDKSGLPSDRFSAERTGGSVSTLTIQRTQQEDSAVYLCASSLASGTLTGGDYEQYFGPGTRLTVT.

This clonotype showed up many times. The chain has TRBV3-1 and TRBJ2-1; D gene ambiguous. This CDR3 spans 15 amino acids. Trimming pared 4 bases from V and 0 bases from J, leaving 10 bases between. CDR1 and CDR2 (germline): LGHDT, YNNKEL (reference sequence). For the CDR3, the DNA is TGTGCCAGCAGCCGGTTTCGGAGCTCCTACAATGAGCAGTTCTTC. Translating it yields CASSRFRSSYNEQFF.

At least ten counts were recorded for this clonotype. The rearrangement links TRBV7-6 to TRBJ2-5; TRBD2 is a possible D gene (6 bases). This CDR3 contains 16 residues. Trimming removed 3 bases at V and 6 bases at J, with 20 bases between. CDR1 SGHVS and CDR2 FNYEAQ come from the germline V gene. CDR3: CASSLAGRSRGKTQYF. CDR3 nucleotides: TGTGCCAGCAGCTTGGCAGGGAGGAGCCGTGGGAAGACCCAGTACTTC. Full variable domain (outside the CDR3, taken from reference TRBV7-6 and TRBJ2-5): GAGVSQSPRYKVTKRGQDVALRCDPISGHVSLYWYRQALGQGPEFLTYFNYEAQQDKSGLPNDRFSAERPEGSISTLTIQRTEQRDSAMYRCASSLAGRSRGKTQYFGPGTRLLVL.

This clonotype was observed at least ten times. The chain recombines TRBV9 with TRBJ2-1, with TRBD2 matching over 10 bases. CDR3 size: 19 residues. V trimming: 6 bases; J trimming: 2 bases; junction bases outside the gene matches: 17. The V gene's germline CDR1 is SGDLS and CDR2 YYNGEE. The CDR3: CASNSREAGGPSPYNEQFF. The DNA for the CDR3 is TGTGCCAGCAATAGTCGGGAAGCGGGAGGGCCGAGTCCCTACAATGAGCAGTTCTTC.

In its sample, this clonotype was seen many times. V is TRBV7-9 and J is TRBJ2-5, with 7 bases matching TRBD2. The CDR3 covers 13 residues. V gave up 4 bases and J gave up 2 bases; unmatched junction bases: 1. Germline V gene sequence: CDR1 SEHNR, CDR2 FQNEAQ (reference sequence). CDR3 sequence: CASSWTRQETQYF. The CDR3 DNA reads TGTGCCAGCAGCTGGACTAGACAAGAGACCCAGTACTTC.

The table lists this clonotype with many counts. V usage is TRBV7-2 and J usage is TRBJ1-5; D ambiguous. Germline CDR1 is SGHTA and CDR2 is FQGNSA. Between the trimmed V and J ends, which lost 6 bases and 4 bases, there was a span of 16 bases. The CDR3 contains 15 residues. The CDR3 loop is CASRSPSDGNQPQHF. Written as DNA, the CDR3 is TGTGCCAGCAGATCACCATCGGACGGGAATCAGCCCCAGCATTTT.

Many counts were recorded for this clonotype. This chain connects TRBV3-1 to TRBJ2-1; D gene ambiguous. The germline CDR1 and CDR2 sequences are LGHDT and YNNKEL (reference sequence). V dropped 4 bases and J dropped 5 bases, with 12 bases sitting between them. This CDR3 is built from 14 residues. The CDR3 coding sequence is TGTGCCAGCAGCCGCCGGTACGACAACAATGAGCAGTTCTTC. As protein: CASSRRYDNNEQFF.

This clonotype was seen at least ten times. The chain employs TRBV14 and TRBJ1-2; perhaps TRBD1 as D (5 bases). Germline V lookup: CDR1 SGHDN, CDR2 FVKESK. This CDR3 is 14 amino acids long. Trimming removed 4 bases at V and 4 bases at J, with 13 bases between. The chain's CDR3 is CASSPFQGGYGYTF. The CDR3 DNA is TGTGCCAGCAGCCCATTCCAGGGTGGCTATGGCTACACCTTC.

This clonotype was seen repeatedly, ten times or more. The CDR3 protein is CASSPGGAAGANVLTF. CDR3 DNA sequence: TGTGCCAGCTCACCAGGGGGAGCAGCTGGGGCCAACGTCCTGACTTTC. The chain links TRBV18 to TRBJ2-6, with D possibly being TRBD1 or TRBD2 (5 bases each). Trimming removed 2 bases at V and 2 bases at J, with 10 bases between. Germline V gene data show CDR1 as KGHSH and CDR2 as LQKENI. This CDR3 has 16 amino acids.

At least ten counts were recorded for this clonotype. The chain links TRBV5-1 to TRBJ1-4; 7 nucleotides align to TRBD1. The trim removed 2 bases at V and 8 bases at J, leaving 6 bases unmatched. Germline lookup yields CDR1 SGHRS and CDR2 YFSETQ. This CDR3 comprises 14 residues. Written as DNA, the CDR3 is TGCGCCAGCAGCTTTCAAGGGGGCGGGGAAAAACTGTTTTTT. Its protein is CASSFQGGGEKLFF.

There are many counts of this clonotype. The rearrangement uses TRBV27 and TRBJ2-2; D remains unclear. The CDR3 consists of 12 residues. CDR1 MNHEY and CDR2 SMNVEV come from the germline V gene (reference sequence). V was shortened by 3 bases and J by 4 bases, with 3 bases between the two germline ends. Written as DNA, the CDR3 is TGTGCCAGCAGTTTCCCCACCGGGGAGCTGTTTTTT. Protein product: CASSFPTGELFF.

This clonotype appeared many times. The V and J genes are TRBV7-2 and TRBJ2-5; D is undetermined. Germline V gene data show CDR1 as SGHTA and CDR2 as FQGNSA. V was trimmed by 4 bases and J by 7 bases, leaving 7 bases between them. CDR3 length: 11 residues. The CDR3 sequence is CASSSEATQYF. Written as DNA, the CDR3 is TGTGCCAGCAGCTCCGAGGCGACCCAGTACTTC.

V is TRBV5-1 and J is TRBJ1-1; D gene unclear. The V end lost 5 bases, the J end lost 4 bases, and 12 bases lay between the germline ends. The CDR3 has 13 residues. In germline, CDR1 is SGHRS, CDR2 YFSETQ. The CDR3, as DNA: TGCGCCAGCAGTCCAGACCTGGGCACTGAAGCTTTCTTT. It yields the protein CASSPDLGTEAFF. Filled out from reference TRBV5-1 and TRBJ1-1, the complete variable domain reads KAGVTQTPRYLIKTRGQQVTLSCSPISGHRSVSWYQQTPGQGLQFLFEYFSETQRNKGNFPGRFSGRQFSNSRSEMNVSTLELGDSALYLCASSPDLGTEAFFGQGTRLTVV.

This clonotype showed up many times. The rearrangement joins TRBV12-3 or TRBV12-4 to TRBJ2-1, with a weak D call TRBD2 (5 bases). Trimming took 5 bases from V and 7 from J, leaving 12 bases between them. The CDR3 runs 13 residues. In nucleotides, the CDR3 is TGTGCCAGCAGTCTAATCGGGGATAATGAGCAGTTCTTC. Protein sequence: CASSLIGDNEQFF.

This clonotype has only a few counts. Since a much larger clone is just one base distant, this may be a read error. The chain combines TRBV12-3 or TRBV12-4 with TRBJ2-6, with D possibly being TRBD1 or TRBD2 (5 bases each). The CDR3 loop spans 17 amino acids. In DNA, the CDR3 is TGTGCCAGCAGGCCGCCGGGACCGAGCTCTGGGGCCAACGGCCTGACTTTC. The encoded protein is CASRPPGPSSGANGLTF.

This clonotype was seen at least ten times. The chain is built from TRBV3-1 and TRBJ2-1, with a tentative D call TRBD2 (6 bases). The CDR3 spans 12 residues. Trimming removed 1 base at V and 13 bases at J, with 11 bases between. Per germline, CDR1 LGHDT and CDR2 YNNKEL (reference sequence). For the CDR3, the DNA is TGTGCCAGCAGCCAAGTTGGCGGGACCCAGTTCTTC. Protein sequence: CASSQVGGTQFF.

This clonotype has ten or more counts. The rearrangement links TRBV6-1 to TRBJ1-1, with a possible D match to TRBD1 (5 bases). V lost 2 bases, J lost 8 bases, and 12 bases lay in between. Germline values: CDR1 MNHNS, CDR2 SASEGT. CDR3 size: 13 residues. The chain's CDR3 is CASSESYRPEAFF. The CDR3 DNA is TGTGCCAGCAGTGAAAGTTACAGGCCAGAAGCTTTCTTT.

This clonotype was detected ten times or more. The V gene is TRBV27, the J gene TRBJ2-7; 9 nucleotides align to TRBD1. Trimming removed 6 bases from V and 1 base from J; junction bases left unmatched: 1. CDR3 length equals 13 residues. Germline CDR1 is MNHEY and CDR2 is SMNVEV (reference sequence). The CDR3 DNA is TGTGCCAGCAGGGGGACAGGGTCCTACGAGCAGTACTTC. Its protein is CASRGTGSYEQYF.

Ten or more counts support this clonotype. The chain uses TRBV20-1 and TRBJ2-3; D possibly corresponds to TRBD2 (6 bases). The CDR3 is made up of 14 amino acids. Germline lookup yields CDR1 DFQATT and CDR2 SNEGSKA (reference sequence). Trimming cost V 6 bases and J 2 bases, with 15 bases left between them. CDR3 amino acids: CSARARETTDTQYF. CDR3 sequence (DNA): TGCAGTGCCCGGGCCCGGGAGACCACAGATACGCAGTATTTT.